This TCR beta chain originates from a study of human T cells and chemical hapten exposure. Study at large: Sensitization involved placing 2% DPC onto a 2 cm by 2 cm region of upper inner arm skin. Throughout the approximately 25-week study, diphenylcyclopropenone was applied weekly to the patients' scalps.

The ends were cut back, 9 bases at V and 6 bases at J, with 3 bases in the middle. CDR3 length: 8 residues. Germline V gives CDR1 MDHEN, CDR2 SYDVKM. One entry per CDR3 protein, called by TCRdb with MiXCR from the RACE reads. There are tens of thousands of distinct CDR3 sequences in the sample; roughly 9% occur only once, and 11% to 15% lies in the top ten. As for time point: patch test 2, 6 weeks after DPC sensitization. Specified treatment: therapeutic diphenylcyclopropenone sensitization with weekly scalp DPC. The authors extracted total RNA from unfractionated whole blood. The input for sequencing was whole blood, taken in connection with sensitization to the hapten diphenylcyclopropenone (DPC). This chain connects TRBV28 to TRBJ2-7; D is unresolved. This clonotype was sampled from a young woman with alopecia areata. Some clones in this sample may be carry-over from other donors' samples. The CDR3 DNA sequence: TGTGCCAGTGGCGAGCAGTACTTC. Protein product: CASGEQYF.